The present TCR beta chain was sequenced within a study of OX40 agonist ivuxolimab in advanced cancers. This CDR3 has 12 amino acids. In germline, CDR1 is WNHNN, CDR2 SYGVQD (reference sequence). Trimming removed 3 bases from V and 4 bases from J, with 6 bases in between. The table came from immunoSEQ multiplex PCR; TCRdb's copy has only in-frame clones and leaves some out. The sample carries tens of thousands of clones, roughly nine tenths recorded once. Specimen: CD4+ or CD8+ T cells sorted from blood, collected in a trial of the OX40 agonist ivuxolimab. The receptor was isolated from an adult with an advanced solid tumor such as melanoma, head and neck, liver or kidney cancer. The chain employs TRBV10-1 and TRBJ2-5, with D hard to call. This CDR3 is CASSETGETQYF. In nucleotides, the CDR3 is TGCGCCAGCAGTGAAACGGGAGAGACCCAGTACTTC.